Listed here are 5 T cell receptor beta chains from one sample, sequenced in a study of shared clonotypes between healthy human individuals (dated by TCRdb to the early 2020s). Library method: the immunoSEQ multiplex PCR assay. In TCRdb, the immuneACCESS table is reduced to in-frame sequences with V and J assigned. These tables do not hold every clone; where another copy was compared, an unresolved V gene accounts for under half, and the others remain unexplained. The sample contains approximately 530,000 clones, 95% to 96% of them found a single time. About 0.06% of the sample is taken by the ten largest. Input material: naive CD4+ T cells sorted from blood. The cell subset or site label of this sample denotes: CD45RA+ positively selected. The source of these receptors is a woman in her twenties or thirties in good health.

This clone was found a few times. The chain is built from TRBV18 and TRBJ2-7; D is perhaps TRBD2 (6 bases). V was clipped by 6 bases and J by 5 bases, with 14 bases between them. The germline CDR1 and CDR2 sequences are KGHSH and LQKENI. The CDR3 has 13 amino acids. In DNA form, the CDR3 reads TGTGCCAGCTCTACACGGAGGGGTGACGAGCAGTACTTC. Its protein product is CASSTRRGDEQYF.

The V and J genes are TRBV2 and TRBJ2-5; tentative D call: TRBD1 (5 bases). Germline V lookup: CDR1 SNHLY, CDR2 FYNNEI. This CDR3 has 15 residues. V lost 7 bases to trimming and J lost 5 bases, with 20 bases between them. As DNA, the CDR3 is TGTGCCAGCACCCTCCACCTCCAGGGCTGGGAGACCCAGTACTTC. Its translation: CASTLHLQGWETQYF.

This clone was detected only once. The V gene is TRBV7-5, the J gene TRBJ2-7; the table's D call of TRBD2 was not tested on the DNA. TRBV7-5 is shown as a pseudogene. This CDR3 has 17 residues. The CDR3, as DNA: TGTGTCAGAAGCTTAATGCTCCGGGCCCGGGGATCCTACGAGCAGTGCTTC. This sequence encodes CVRSLMLRARGSYEQCF.

This chain connects TRBV14 to TRBJ2-5, with D uncertain. V lost 0 bases, J lost 5 bases, and 16 bases lay in between. Germline loops: CDR1 SGHDN, CDR2 FVKESK. CDR3 size: 16 residues. CDR3 nucleotides: TGTGCCAGCAGCCAAGATATGTGGCATCGGGTGGAGACCCAGTACTTC. Translating gives CASSQDMWHRVETQYF.

The rearrangement links TRBV6-5 to TRBJ2-7; tentatively, D is TRBD2 (6 bases). The length of the CDR3 is 16 residues. Trimming took off 0 bases at V and 1 base at J, with 13 bases between the two ends. Germline-derived CDR1 and CDR2 are MNHEY and SVGAGI. The CDR3, as DNA: TGTGCCAGCAGTTACTCGGGCGGGATAGGGTCCTACGAGCAGTACTTC. It yields the protein CASSYSGGIGSYEQYF.